A single sample gave rise to the 12 T cell receptor beta chains below, sequenced in a study of shared clonotypes between healthy human individuals. The protocol was immunoSEQ multiplex PCR, while the TCRdb copy is restricted to in-frame clones and leaves out a portion. The sample records fewer than 1.4 million clones, about four fifths being singletons. The sample was memory CD4+ T cells from PBMCs. As to subset: CD45RA-negative fraction. All receptors derive from a man younger than 30 in good health. Some clones in this sample may be carry-over from other donors' samples.

The chain uses TRBV11-2 and TRBJ2-7, with a weak D call TRBD2 (5 bases). CDR1 is SGHAT and CDR2 is FQNNGV in the germline V gene. V was clipped by 1 base and J by 4 bases, with 17 bases between them. This CDR3 has 16 residues. The CDR3 DNA follows: TGTGCCAGCAGCTTAGGGTCACGGGGATCTAATTACGAGCAGTACTTC. It yields the protein CASSLGSRGSNYEQYF.

The rearrangement joins TRBV9 to TRBJ2-7; no definite D call. Germline V CDR1 and CDR2: SGDLS, YYNGEE. The CDR3 extends over 15 amino acids. V was trimmed by 3 bases and J by 3 bases, leaving 16 bases between them. CDR3 sequence reads: CASSGNPGLYYEQYF. The DNA of the CDR3 is TGTGCCAGCAGCGGCAATCCGGGCCTGTACTACGAGCAGTACTTC.

V usage is TRBV19 and J usage is TRBJ1-1; 7 nucleotides agree with TRBD1. After removal of 5 bases from V and 0 bases from J, the junction contained 6 bases not matched to a gene. Germline V gene data show CDR1 as LNHDA and CDR2 as SQIVND (reference sequence). This CDR3 spans 15 amino acids. The CDR3 reads CASSRGDSLNTEAFF. The CDR3 DNA sequence: TGTGCCAGTAGTCGGGGGGACAGCTTGAACACTGAAGCTTTCTTT.

The chain employs TRBV28 and TRBJ1-5; possible D gene TRBD1, 6 bases. Germline CDR1 is MDHEN and CDR2 is SYDVKM. V was shortened by 8 bases and J by 2 bases, with 16 bases between the two germline ends. CDR3 length: 15 residues. CDR3 in amino acids: CASVPTGQRNQPQHF. CDR3 coding DNA: TGTGCCAGCGTACCAACGGGACAACGCAATCAGCCCCAGCATTTT.

This rearrangement joins TRBV6-6 to TRBJ2-7; 7 nucleotides agree with TRBD1. Trimming cost V 0 bases and J 4 bases; bases outside gene matches: 0. The CDR3 is 13 amino acids. In germline, CDR1 is MNHNY, CDR2 SVGAGI (reference sequence). The CDR3 protein is CASSYSRGYEQYF. CDR3 DNA: TGTGCCAGCAGTTACTCCAGGGGGTACGAGCAGTACTTC.

The chain is built from TRBV30 and TRBJ1-1, with D possibly being TRBD1 (5 bases). The CDR3 runs to 14 residues. Germline V gene sequence: CDR1 GTSNPN, CDR2 SVGIG (reference sequence). Deletions cut 5 bases from V and 3 bases from J, with 16 bases between. DNA for the CDR3: TGTGCCTGGGAGAGGGGACCGGGGGACACTGAAGCTTTCTTT. This sequence encodes CAWERGPGDTEAFF.

The chain links TRBV5-1 to TRBJ2-1; D remains unclear. CDR3 length: 14 residues. From germline, CDR1 is SGHRS and CDR2 YFSETQ. V was cut by 0 bases and J by 5 bases, with 9 bases left in between. The CDR3 DNA reads TGCGCCAGCAGCTTGGCCGACCGGGACAATGAGCAGTTCTTC. Translated, it gives CASSLADRDNEQFF. The full variable domain, rest sourced from reference TRBV5-1 and TRBJ2-1, is KAGVTQTPRYLIKTRGQQVTLSCSPISGHRSVSWYQQTPGQGLQFLFEYFSETQRNKGNFPGRFSGRQFSNSRSEMNVSTLELGDSALYLCASSLADRDNEQFFGPGTRLTVL.

V usage is TRBV7-2 and J usage is TRBJ1-2; TRBD1 matches 9 bases. This CDR3 has 15 amino acids. Germline-derived CDR1 and CDR2 are SGHTA and FQGNSA. V was clipped by 7 bases and J by 8 bases; unmatched bases: 14. CDR3 protein: CASTPAGTGYRGYTF. CDR3 DNA sequence: TGTGCCAGCACTCCCGCCGGGACAGGGTATCGAGGCTACACCTTC.

The gene calls are TRBV25-1 and TRBJ1-1; D is possibly TRBD1 (5 bases). CDR3 length: 15 amino acids. Germline V gives CDR1 MGHDK, CDR2 SYGVNS. Trimming cost V 1 base and J 1 base, with 10 bases left between them. This chain's CDR3 is CASSEWGFGNTEAFF. In DNA form, the CDR3 reads TGTGCCAGCAGTGAATGGGGGTTCGGGAACACTGAAGCTTTCTTT. Based on the CDR3 plus reference TRBV25-1 and TRBJ1-1, the full variable domain is EADIYQTPRYLVIGTGKKITLECSQTMGHDKMYWYQQDPGMELHLIHYSYGVNSTEKGDLSSESTVSRIRTEHFPLTLESARPSHTSQYLCASSEWGFGNTEAFFGQGTRLTVV.

This chain joins TRBV2 and TRBJ2-7, with 8 bases lining up with TRBD2. Per the germline V gene, CDR1 is SNHLY and CDR2 is FYNNEI. This CDR3 spans 12 amino acids. V lost 5 bases to trimming and J lost 13 bases; unmatched junction nucleotides: 10. DNA for the CDR3: TGTGCCAGCAGTACGGGGACTAGTGTAAAATACTTC. Translating it yields CASSTGTSVKYF.

The chain recombines TRBV2 with TRBJ1-2, with D hard to call. CDR1 is SNHLY and CDR2 is FYNNEI in the germline V gene. There are 13 residues in the CDR3. The V and J ends lost 2 bases and 12 bases respectively, with 16 bases between them. The CDR3 DNA follows: TGTGCCAGCAGTGAAACCCTAGAGGGAAGTCACACCTTC. Translation: CASSETLEGSHTF.

V usage is TRBV28 and J usage is TRBJ2-7; 11 nucleotides line up with TRBD2. The CDR3 covers 16 residues. Germline values: CDR1 MDHEN, CDR2 SYDVKM. Trimming at V came to 2 bases and at J to 0 bases, leaving 3 bases not matched to a gene. Here the CDR3 reads CASSLPLAGGSYEQYF. CDR3 DNA: TGTGCCAGCAGTTTACCTCTAGCGGGAGGCTCCTACGAGCAGTACTTC.